Listed here are 15 T cell receptor beta chains from one sample, sequenced in a study of metastatic and nonmetastatic thyroid tumors. Each patient came to thyroid surgery without any prior treatment (of any kind). MiXCR was used by TCRdb to re-call the PCR reads. The profile shows 7,000 or so clones, 25% to 30% of them singletons. The sample was adjacent normal tissue. The receptors stem from a male donor with papillary thyroid cancer or a benign thyroid nodule (not recorded which). Some clones in this sample may be carry-over from other donors' samples.

This clone was observed once. The rearrangement uses TRBV7-2 and TRBJ2-7, with 13 bases fitting TRBD2. The CDR3 sequence is 15 residues long. CDR1 is SGHTA, CDR2 FQGNSA, per germline. J gave up 3 bases and V 5 bases, and 4 bases lay outside the gene matches. The CDR3 nucleotides read TGTGCCAGCAGCAAGACTAGCGGGGGGTACTACGAGCAGTACTTC. Its protein is CASSKTSGGYYEQYF.

This clone was observed a few times. V usage is TRBV6-1 and J usage is TRBJ1-1; TRBD1 might be the D (5 bases). CDR1 is MNHNS and CDR2 is SASEGT in the germline V gene. The CDR3 length is 15 residues. V shed 6 bases and J shed 0 bases, with 14 bases lying between them. The CDR3 loop reads CASSPHGTVNTEAFF. The CDR3 bases are TGTGCCAGCAGCCCCCACGGGACGGTGAACACTGAAGCTTTCTTT.

V gene TRBV11-3 combines with J gene TRBJ1-1; weak D call: TRBD1 (6 bases). Trimming stripped 1 base from V and 0 bases from J, with 9 bases between. Germline CDR1 reads SGHNT; CDR2 reads YENEEA. The CDR3 spans 15 residues. CDR3 protein: CASSLGQALNTEAFF. The DNA of the CDR3 is TGTGCCAGCAGCTTAGGACAGGCCCTGAACACTGAAGCTTTCTTT. Full variable domain (missing parts from reference TRBV11-3 and TRBJ1-1): EAGVVQSPRYKIIEKKQPVAFWCNPISGHNTLYWYLQNLGQGPELLIRYENEEAVDDSQLPKDRFSAERLKGVDSTLKIQPAELGDSAVYLCASSLGQALNTEAFFGQGTRLTVV.

Note on this clone: The germline gene is not matched at one end of the junction; a read error may be the cause. Other nucleotide sequences from this sample produce the same CDR3. The chain uses TRBV12-3 or TRBV12-4 and TRBJ2-2, with D maybe TRBD2 (5 bases). The CDR3 is 12 residues long. CDR3 coding DNA: TGTGCCAGCAGTTATAGGACCGGGGAGCTGTTCTTT. It specifies CASSYRTGELFF.

The chain couples TRBV12-3 or TRBV12-4 to TRBJ2-1, with TRBD2 matching 10 bases. The CDR3 is made up of 17 amino acids. V lost 3 bases and J lost 2; bases outside the gene matches: 7. CDR3 protein: CASSFNSAGGAYNEQFF. CDR3 coding DNA: TGTGCCAGCAGTTTTAACTCAGCGGGAGGGGCCTACAATGAGCAGTTCTTC.

By share, this clone ranks as large. This rearrangement joins TRBV7-2 to TRBJ2-1, with 11 bases aligning to TRBD2. Germline V gene data show CDR1 as SGHTA and CDR2 as FQGNSA. Trimming at V came to 4 bases and at J to 5 bases, leaving 7 bases not matched to a gene. The CDR3 runs to 16 residues. CDR3 nucleotide sequence: TGTGCCAGCAGCTCCAAACTAGCGGGAGTTGACAATGAGCAGTTCTTC. Translating gives CASSSKLAGVDNEQFF.

By share, this clone ranks as medium-sized (0.01 to 0.1%). This chain joins TRBV5-1 and TRBJ1-1; D might be TRBD1 (5 bases). Deletions cut 4 bases from V and 3 bases from J, with 31 bases between. This CDR3 is built from 20 residues. The germline V gene has CDR1 SGHRS and CDR2 YFSETQ. The CDR3 DNA reads TGCGCCAGCAGCAGGGGATGGGAGGGACGACGAAGGGGAAAAGACACTGAAGCTTTCTTT. Amino acids: CASSRGWEGRRRGKDTEAFF.

There are a few counts of this clone. The chain recombines TRBV2 with TRBJ2-1; no definite D call. The CDR3 runs to 12 residues. The V gene lost 5 bases and the J gene lost 10 bases, with 12 bases spanning the gap. The V gene's germline CDR1 is SNHLY and CDR2 FYNNEI. CDR3 nucleotides: TGTGCCAGCAGTCCTAGAAGAGGCGAGCAGTTCTTC. This sequence encodes CASSPRRGEQFF.

With regard to this clone: At one end, the junction sequence differs from germline, possibly due to a read error. The rearrangement joins TRBV6-1 to TRBJ2-6; possible D gene TRBD2, 6 bases. Germline lookup yields CDR1 MNHNS and CDR2 SASEGT. The CDR3 spans 15 residues. The CDR3 protein is CAGSDAGSGANVLTF. In nucleotides, the CDR3 is TGTGCCGGCAGCGATGCGGGGTCTGGGGCCAACGTCCTGACTTTC.

This clone is labeled as medium-sized. The chain couples TRBV7-2 to TRBJ1-2; a possible D gene is TRBD1 (6 bases). Germline loops: CDR1 SGHTA, CDR2 FQGNSA. CDR3 length: 15 amino acids. V lost 3 bases, J lost 6 bases, and 17 bases lay in between. The CDR3 spells CASSFYLQGEDGYTF. The CDR3 DNA is TGTGCCAGCAGCTTTTACCTACAGGGTGAGGATGGCTACACCTTC.

The CDR3 sequence: CASSTSGADYGYTF. CDR3 sequence (DNA): TGTGCCAGCAGCACCTCAGGGGCTGACTATGGCTACACCTTC. The chain employs TRBV7-9 and TRBJ1-2; a weak D match, TRBD1 (6 bases). This CDR3 has 14 amino acids. Germline CDR1 and CDR2: SEHNR and FQNEAQ (reference sequence). V lost 5 bases and J lost 3, with 13 bases in between.

J is TRBJ1-1 and V is TRBV20-1; 10 bases line up with TRBD1. The germline V gene has CDR1 DFQATT and CDR2 SNEGSKA (reference sequence). The CDR3 extends over 15 amino acids. J lost 3 bases, V lost 6 bases, and 10 bases had no gene match. CDR3 in amino acids: CSAHDSGTGDTEAFF. As DNA, the CDR3 is TGCAGTGCACACGACTCCGGGACAGGGGACACTGAAGCTTTCTTT.

About this clone itself: A junction end diverges from the germline sequence, so it may reflect a read error. The J gene is TRBJ2-1, the V gene TRBV6-1, with D hard to call. CDR1 is MNHNS, CDR2 SASEGT, per germline. The CDR3 is made up of 14 amino acids. The CDR3 nucleotides are TGTGCCTGCAGTGAGTATGTTGTAGACAATGAGCAGTTCTTC. Translated: CACSEYVVDNEQFF.

The chain carries TRBV7-8 and TRBJ2-7, with TRBD1 identical over 9 bases. The CDR3 runs to 15 residues. The germline V gene encodes CDR1 SGHVS and CDR2 FQNEAQ. V gave up 0 bases and J gave up 1 base; unmatched junction bases: 1. The chain's CDR3 is CASSLAGTGSYEQYF. CDR3 nucleotide sequence: TGTGCCAGCAGCTTAGCCGGGACAGGGTCCTACGAGCAGTACTTC.

This clone was picked up a small number of times. V and J are TRBV27 and TRBJ2-1; D is unresolved. Germline V CDR1 and CDR2: MNHEY, SMNVEV (reference sequence). CDR3 length equals 13 residues. Trimming removed 2 bases from V and 3 bases from J, with 5 bases in between. CDR3 residues: CASSLHNYNEQFF. CDR3 in DNA: TGTGCCAGCAGTTTACACAACTACAATGAGCAGTTCTTC.